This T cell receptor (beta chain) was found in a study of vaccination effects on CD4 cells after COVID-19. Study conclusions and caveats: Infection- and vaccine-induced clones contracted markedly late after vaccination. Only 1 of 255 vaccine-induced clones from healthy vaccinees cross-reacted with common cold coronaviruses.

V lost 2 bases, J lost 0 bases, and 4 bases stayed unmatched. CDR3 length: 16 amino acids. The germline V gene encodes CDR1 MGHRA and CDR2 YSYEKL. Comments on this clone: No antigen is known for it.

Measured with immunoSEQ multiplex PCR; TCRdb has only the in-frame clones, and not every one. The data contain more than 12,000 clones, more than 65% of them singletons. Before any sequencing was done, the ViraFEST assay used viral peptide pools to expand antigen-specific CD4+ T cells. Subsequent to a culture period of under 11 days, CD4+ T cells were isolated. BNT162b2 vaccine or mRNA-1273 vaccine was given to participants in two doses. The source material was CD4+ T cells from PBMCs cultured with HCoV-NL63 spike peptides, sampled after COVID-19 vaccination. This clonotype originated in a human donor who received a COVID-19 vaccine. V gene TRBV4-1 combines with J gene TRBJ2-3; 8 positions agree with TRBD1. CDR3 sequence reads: CASSQRGQGSTDTQYF. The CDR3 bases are TGCGCCAGCAGCCAAAGAGGACAGGGCAGCACAGATACGCAGTATTTT.